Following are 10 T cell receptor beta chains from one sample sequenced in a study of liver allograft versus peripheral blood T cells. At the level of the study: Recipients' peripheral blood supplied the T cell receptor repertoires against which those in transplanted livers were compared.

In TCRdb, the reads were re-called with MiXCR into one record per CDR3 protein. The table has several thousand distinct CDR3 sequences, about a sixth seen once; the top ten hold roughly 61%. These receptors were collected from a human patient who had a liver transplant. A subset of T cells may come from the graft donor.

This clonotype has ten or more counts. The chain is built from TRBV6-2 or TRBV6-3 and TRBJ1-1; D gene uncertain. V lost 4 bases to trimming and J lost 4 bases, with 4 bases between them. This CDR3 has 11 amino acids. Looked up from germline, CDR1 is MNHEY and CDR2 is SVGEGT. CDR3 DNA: TGTGCCAGCAGTTCTCTCACTGAAGCTTTCTTT. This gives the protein CASSSLTEAFF.

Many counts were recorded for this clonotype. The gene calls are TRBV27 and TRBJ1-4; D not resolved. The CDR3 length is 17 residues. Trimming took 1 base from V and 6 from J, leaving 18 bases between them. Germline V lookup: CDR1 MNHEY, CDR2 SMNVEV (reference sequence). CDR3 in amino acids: CASSLYSHGLSHEKLFF. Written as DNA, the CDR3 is TGTGCCAGCAGTTTATATTCACACGGACTATCGCATGAAAAACTGTTTTTT.

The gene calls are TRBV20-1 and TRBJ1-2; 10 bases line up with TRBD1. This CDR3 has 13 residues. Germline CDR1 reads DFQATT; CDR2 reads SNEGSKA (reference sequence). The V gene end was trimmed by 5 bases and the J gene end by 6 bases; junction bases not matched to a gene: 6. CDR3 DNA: TGCAGTGCTGCGACAGGGGGCAGAGATGGCTACACCTTC. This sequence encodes CSAATGGRDGYTF.

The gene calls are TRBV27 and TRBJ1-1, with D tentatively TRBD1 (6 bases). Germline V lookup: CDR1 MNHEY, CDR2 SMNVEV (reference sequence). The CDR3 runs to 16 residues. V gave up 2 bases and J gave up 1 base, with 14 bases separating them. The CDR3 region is CASSLRAGVTNTEAFF. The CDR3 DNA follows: TGTGCCAGCAGTTTAAGGGCAGGGGTTACGAACACTGAAGCTTTCTTT.

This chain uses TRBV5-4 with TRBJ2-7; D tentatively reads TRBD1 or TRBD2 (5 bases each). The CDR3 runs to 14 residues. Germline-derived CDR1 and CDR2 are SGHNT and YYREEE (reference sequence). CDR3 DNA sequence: TGTGCTACCTCCCGGGACCGGAGCTCCTACGAGCAGTACTTC. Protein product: CATSRDRSSYEQYF. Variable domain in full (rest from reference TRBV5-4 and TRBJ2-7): ETGVTQSPTHLIKTRGQQVTLRCSSQSGHNTVSWYQQALGQGPQFIFQYYREEENGRGNFPPRFSGLQFPNYSSELNVNALELDDSALYLCATSRDRSSYEQYFGPGTRLTVT.

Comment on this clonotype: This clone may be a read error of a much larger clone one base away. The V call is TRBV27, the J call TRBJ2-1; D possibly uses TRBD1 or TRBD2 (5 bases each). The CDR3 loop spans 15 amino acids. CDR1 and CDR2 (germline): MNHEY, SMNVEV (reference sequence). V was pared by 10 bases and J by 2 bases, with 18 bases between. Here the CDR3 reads CATHRTRGPYNEQFF. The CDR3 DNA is TGTGCCACCCATCGGACGAGGGGCCCCTACAATGAGCAGTTCTTC.

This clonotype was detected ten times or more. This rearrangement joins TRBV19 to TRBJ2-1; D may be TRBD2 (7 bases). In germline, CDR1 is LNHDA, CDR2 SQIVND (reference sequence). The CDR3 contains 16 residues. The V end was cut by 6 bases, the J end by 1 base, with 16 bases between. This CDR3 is CASSTSGGPSYNEQFF. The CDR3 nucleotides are TGTGCCAGTAGCACCTCGGGGGGCCCTTCCTACAATGAGCAGTTCTTC.

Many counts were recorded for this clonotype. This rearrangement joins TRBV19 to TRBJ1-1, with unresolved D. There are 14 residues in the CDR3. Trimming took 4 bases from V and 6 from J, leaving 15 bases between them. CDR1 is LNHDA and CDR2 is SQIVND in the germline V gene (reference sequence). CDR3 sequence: CASSRSWGWSEAFF. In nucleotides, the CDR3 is TGTGCCAGTAGTAGGTCATGGGGTTGGTCTGAAGCTTTCTTT.

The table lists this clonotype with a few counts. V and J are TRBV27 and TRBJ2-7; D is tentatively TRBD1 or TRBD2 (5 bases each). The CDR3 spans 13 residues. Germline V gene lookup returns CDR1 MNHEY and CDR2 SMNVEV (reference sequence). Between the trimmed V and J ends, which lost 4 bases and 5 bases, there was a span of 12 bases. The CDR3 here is CASSWGPTNEQYF. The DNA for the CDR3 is TGTGCCAGCAGTTGGGGACCCACTAACGAGCAGTACTTC.

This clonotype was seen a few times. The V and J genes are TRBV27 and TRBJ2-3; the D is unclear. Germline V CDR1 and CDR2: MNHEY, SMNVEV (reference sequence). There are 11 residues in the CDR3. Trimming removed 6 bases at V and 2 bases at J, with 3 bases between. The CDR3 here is CASRDTDTQYF. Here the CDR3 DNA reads TGTGCCAGCAGGGACACAGATACGCAGTATTTT.